Listed below are T cell receptor beta chains from one sample, sequenced in a study of T cells in Graves' hyperthyroidism and ophthalmopathy. TCRdb processed the multiplex PCR reads anew with MiXCR; each CDR3 protein has one entry. The sample comprises a few hundred thousand distinct CDR3 sequences, about 16% of which are singletons, and roughly 44% rests with the top ten. Material for sequencing was blood. The receptors originated from a man in his forties with Graves' hyperthyroidism. Each CDR3 is given with its conserved first and last residue. A D gene is named only where the DNA matches it firmly. Only part of the rows carry a size: once, few, many, or a class if the clone is expanded.

TRBJ1-1,TRBV4-2,.,many,TGTGCCAGCAGCCAAGCGCACAGGGCCACTGAAGCTTTCTTT,CASSQAHRATEAFF
TRBJ1-1,TRBV28,.,many,TGTGCCAGCAGTCCCCAATGGGGGGGAAACACTGAAGCTTTCTTT,CASSPQWGGNTEAFF
TRBJ1-1,TRBV20-1,.,many,TGCAGTGCCCCCCGACGAGGGAACACTGAAGCTTTCTTT,CSAPRRGNTEAFF
TRBJ2-7,TRBV11-1,.,.,TGTGCCAGCAGCCTAGCGCCTGGAAGCTCCTACGAGCAGTACTTC,CASSLAPGSSYEQYF
TRBJ1-1,TRBV7-9,TRBD1,many,TGTGCCAGCAGCTTTCGACAGGGGCCGAGCACTGAAGCTTTCTTT,CASSFRQGPSTEAFF
TRBJ1-5,TRBV12-3/TRBV12-4,.,many,TGTGCCAGCAGTTTAAATTTGGGCTATCAGCCCCAGCATTTT,CASSLNLGYQPQHF
TRBJ2-5,TRBV19,.,few,TGTGCCAGTAGTATCCACCGTGAAGAGACCCAGTACTTC,CASSIHREETQYF
TRBJ2-1,TRBV20-1,.,.,TGCAGTGCTAGAGATCTGTCAGGGTATTTTTATGAGCAGTTCTTC,CSARDLSGYFYEQFF
TRBJ2-1,TRBV18,.,.,TGTGCCAGCTCACCATCGAGTAGGCCGAACAATGAGCAGTTCTTC,CASSPSSRPNNEQFF
TRBJ1-3,TRBV7-9,.,few,TGTGCCAGCAGCTCTCTAATCGCTGGAAACACCATATATTTT,CASSSLIAGNTIYF
TRBJ2-5,TRBV6-1,.,many,TGTGCCAGCAGGACCACCGGTGAGACCCAGTACTTC,CASRTTGETQYF
TRBJ2-7,TRBV6-1,TRBD1,few,TGTGCCAGCAGTGTAACAGGGGTACACGAGCAGTACTTC,CASSVTGVHEQYF
TRBJ2-7,TRBV2,TRBD2,many,TGTGCCAGCAGATCTAGCGGGGGCTCCTACGAGCAGTACTTC,CASRSSGGSYEQYF
TRBJ1-1,TRBV27,.,many,TGTGCCAGCAGTTACCAGGGAGGTTTGGGGAACACTGAAGCTTTCTTT,CASSYQGGLGNTEAFF
TRBJ2-7,TRBV11-2,.,many,TGTGCCAGCAGCCCTCTGGGGGGGGGCAACTACGAGCAGTACTTC,CASSPLGGGNYEQYF
TRBJ2-1,TRBV7-2,.,few,TGTGCCAGCAGCTTAGGGAGGGCTGACTACAATGAGCAGTTCTTC,CASSLGRADYNEQFF
TRBJ2-3,TRBV6-6,TRBD2,many,TGTGCCAGCAGTTACCCGGGGGGGCCCGGAGATACGCAGTATTTT,CASSYPGGPGDTQYF
TRBJ2-7,TRBV20-1,.,.,TGCAGTCCCTGGGGTGATGCCTACGAGCAGTACTTC,CSPWGDAYEQYF
TRBJ2-1,TRBV6-1,.,.,TGTGCCAGCTTGCGGGACAGCCGGGGATTAACTGAGCAGTTCTTC,CASLRDSRGLTEQFF
TRBJ1-1,TRBV20-1,TRBD1,.,TGCAGTGCTACATCCGGGACAGCCAACACTGAAGCTTTCTTT,CSATSGTANTEAFF
TRBJ2-7,TRBV5-1,.,many,TGCGCCAGCAGCTTGGCCTCCCCAAGGGGCGAGCAGTACTTC,CASSLASPRGEQYF
TRBJ1-1,TRBV30,.,many,TGTGCCTGGAGTGTCTGGAACACTGAAGCTTTCTTT,CAWSVWNTEAFF
TRBJ2-3,TRBV5-8,.,.,TGTGCCAGCAGCTTGCCCGGGTCTTTCGTCACAGATACGCAGTATTTT,CASSLPGSFVTDTQYF
TRBJ2-2,TRBV18,.,many,TGTGCCAGCTCATTACAGGCCGCTGACACCGGGGAGCTGTTTTTT,CASSLQAADTGELFF
TRBJ1-1,TRBV12-3/TRBV12-4,TRBD1,many,TGTGCCAGCAGTTTTGGGACAGGGGAGACTGAAGCTTTCTTT,CASSFGTGETEAFF
TRBJ2-2,TRBV2,.,few,TGTGTCAGCAGTGAACGAACAGGGTACGGGGAGCTGTTTTTT,CVSSERTGYGELFF
TRBJ2-1,TRBV20-1,.,few,TGCAGTGCTATTAGCGGTAGCTCCTACAATGAGCAGTTCTTC,CSAISGSSYNEQFF
TRBJ2-7,TRBV5-6,.,.,TGTGCCAGCAGCTTTGACAGGCTCTCCTACGAGCAGTACTTC,CASSFDRLSYEQYF
TRBJ1-2,TRBV6-6,.,many,TGTGCCAGCAGTTACTCTCGGATTGGTAATGGCTACACCTTC,CASSYSRIGNGYTF
TRBJ2-5,TRBV11-2,TRBD2,few,TGTGCCAGCAGCTTGGACTCCGGGGGGATACAAGAGACCCAGTACTTC,CASSLDSGGIQETQYF
TRBJ2-1,TRBV2,.,many,TGTGCCAGCAGAACCTACAATGAGCAGTTCTTC,CASRTYNEQFF
TRBJ1-5,TRBV12-5,.,many,TGTGCTAGTGGTTTGGAAGGGGGTCAGCCCCAGCATTTT,CASGLEGGQPQHF
TRBJ2-1,TRBV3-1,.,.,TGTGTCAGCAGATGGGGGGACAATGAGCAGTTCTTC,CVSRWGDNEQFF
TRBJ1-1,TRBV2,TRBD1,many,TGTGCCACCGGGACAGGGTCGATGAACACTGAAGCTTTCTTT,CATGTGSMNTEAFF
TRBJ1-1,TRBV11-1,.,many,TGTGCCAGCAGCTTGGGGGGGGCCACTGAAGCTTTCTTT,CASSLGGATEAFF
TRBJ2-7,TRBV20-1,.,many,TGCAGTGCTAAGATTCTGGAGCAGTACTTC,CSAKILEQYF
TRBJ2-3,TRBV28,.,.,TGTACCAGCACCGAAGACCTAACAGATACGCAGTATTTT,CTSTEDLTDTQYF
TRBJ2-2,TRBV13,.,many,TGTGCCAGCAGCCCGGGACCTACGAACACCGGGGAGCTGTTTTTT,CASSPGPTNTGELFF
TRBJ1-6,TRBV7-2,.,many,TGTGCCAGCAGCTTCAACCATTCACCCCTCCACTTT,CASSFNHSPLHF
TRBJ2-2,TRBV10-3,TRBD2,.,TGTGCCATCAGCCCGGGACTAGCCGCCGGGGAGCTGTTTTTT,CAISPGLAAGELFF
TRBJ2-3,TRBV20-1,.,many,TGCAGTGCTATCAGTACGGCCGGCACAGATACGCAGTATTTT,CSAISTAGTDTQYF
TRBJ1-2,TRBV20-1,.,many,TGCAGTGCTAGAGATCCGAAACAGATCTATGGCTACACCTTC,CSARDPKQIYGYTF
TRBJ2-3,TRBV7-2,TRBD2,many,TGTGCCAGCATCCCTAAGCCGGTAGCGGGGGGGATAATGGATACGCAGTATTTT,CASIPKPVAGGIMDTQYF
TRBJ1-1,TRBV11-1,.,many,TGTGCCAGCAGACCCGGGACAATCATGAACACTGAAGCTTTCTTT,CASRPGTIMNTEAFF
TRBJ2-7,TRBV28,TRBD1,.,TGTGCCAGCAGTTGGGGACAGGGGGGCCACGAGCAGTACTTC,CASSWGQGGHEQYF
TRBJ2-2,TRBV6-2/TRBV6-3,TRBD1,many,TGTGCCAGCAGCAAAGGACAGGGATACACCGGGGAGCTGTTTTTT,CASSKGQGYTGELFF
TRBJ2-7,TRBV6-1,.,many,TGTGCCAGTAGAGATTTTAGACAGTCTAACTCCTACGAGCAGTACTTC,CASRDFRQSNSYEQYF
TRBJ2-5,TRBV27,.,many,TGTGCCAGCAGACATGGGGGGGCACCTGTAGGGGAGACCCAGTACTTC,CASRHGGAPVGETQYF
TRBJ1-1,TRBV4-1,.,.,TGCGCCAGCAGCCAAGGGGCACTATTGGACACTGAAGCTTTCTTT,CASSQGALLDTEAFF
TRBJ2-3,TRBV28,.,many,TGTGCCAGCACCTTATTGGCGGGGCAGGGTGTAGATACGCAGTATTTT,CASTLLAGQGVDTQYF
TRBJ1-2,TRBV18,.,many,TGTGCCAGCTCACCACCAGGGCACTATGGCTACACCTTC,CASSPPGHYGYTF
TRBJ1-4,TRBV15,.,many,TGTGCCACCAGCAGAGATCGAGGAGGGGATGGCGAAAAACTGTTTTTT,CATSRDRGGDGEKLFF